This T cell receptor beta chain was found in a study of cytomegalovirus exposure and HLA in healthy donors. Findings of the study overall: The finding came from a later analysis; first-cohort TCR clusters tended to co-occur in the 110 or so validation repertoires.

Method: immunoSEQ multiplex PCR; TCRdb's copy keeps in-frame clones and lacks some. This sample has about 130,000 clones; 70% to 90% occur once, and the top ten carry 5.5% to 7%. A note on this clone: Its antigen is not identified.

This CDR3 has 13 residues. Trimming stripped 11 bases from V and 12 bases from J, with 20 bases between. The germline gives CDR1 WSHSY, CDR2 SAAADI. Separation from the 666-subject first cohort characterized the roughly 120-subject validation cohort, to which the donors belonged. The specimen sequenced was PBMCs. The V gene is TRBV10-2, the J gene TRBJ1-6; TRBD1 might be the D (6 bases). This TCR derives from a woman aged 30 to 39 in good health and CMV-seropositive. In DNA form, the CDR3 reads TGCGCCGGCGGGGGCTATAATTCGGGACCCCTCCACTTT. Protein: CAGGGYNSGPLHF.